This TCR beta chain was identified during a study of blood T cell repertoires in COVID-19 (dated by TCRdb to the early 2020s). With respect to the entire study: The collaborator samples originated in the United States, Italy and Spain and spanned the acute and convalescent phases of COVID-19. The material from the prospective study consisted of cDNA or gDNA derived from T cells, B-cell-depleted T cells, or PBMCs. The dataset comprised deeply sampled blood TCRbeta repertoires from subjects exposed to, actively infected with, or recovered from COVID-19. A freely available public database, intended as a resource for researchers studying the immune response to SARS-CoV-2, is where the repertoires were released. The samples were drawn from the first 160 participants of the ongoing ImmuneRACE study and from some 1,300 subjects provided by 6 global collaborators. Sample metadata almost always included a de-identified subject ID, COVID-19 status, age in years and sex. Where available, HLA class I and class II types were taken from metadata supplied by the sample provider and were not determined by assay-based typing. Study-wide conclusions, independent of this receptor: How much clinical and demographic metadata was included differed by source and by participant, and the metadata was provided uncurated.

TCRbeta CDR3 regions were amplified from genomic DNA using the immunoSEQ Assay, a bias-controlled multiplex PCR. For the original study's pipeline: The number of nucleated cells in each sample was estimated from the amplification of reference gene primers within the assay. To quantify the absolute abundance of each unique TCRbeta CDR3 rearrangement, sequence reads were collapsed and filtered. For each sample, productive Simpson clonality was calculated as the square root of Simpson's diversity index over productive rearrangements. TCRdb took over this immuneACCESS table, retaining in-frame rearrangements with V and J assigned. Such tables are incomplete; in checked studies, under half of the missing clones stem from an unresolved V gene, and the remainder is unexplained. The V and J calls and clone size are taken from that table; D and trimming were inferred from the DNA. This sample comprises 50,000 to 75,000 clones, 78% of them detected only once. The ten largest account for approximately 15% of the sample.

In Seattle, one collaborating source enrolled patients while the infection was active and tracked those patients longitudinally over the course of disease. Collaborating institutions collected whole blood in K2EDTA tubes following their own protocols. For TCRbeta analysis, collaborators shipped samples in one of three forms: frozen whole blood, isolated PBMCs, or DNA extracted from either of those sample types. For this clone: Its binding antigen is unknown. Per-nucleotide qualities are absent, and no much larger clonotype sits a single base away.

The specimen sequenced was peripheral blood. The TCR originated in a man aged 60 to 69 with COVID-19, enrolled during active disease.

The nucleotides are TGCGCCAGCAGCTCCTACCCCAGGGGGCGCGCCGGGGAGCTGTTTTTT. Translation gives CASSSYPRGRAGELFF. The chain couples TRBV5-1 to TRBJ2-2, with TRBD1 identical over 8 junction bases. From cysteine to phenylalanine, the CDR3 is 16 amino acids long. Kept here is only the CDR3 DNA, which spans 48 bases and is read in frame from base 1. V is cut back by 3 bases and J by 6 bases, with 10 bases in the junction unmatched. Via the germline V gene, CDR1 is SGHRS and CDR2 YFSETQ.